The sequence of this T cell receptor (beta chain) was determined in a study of blood T cell repertoires in COVID-19. For the study at large: The origin of the acute and convalescent COVID-19 samples was the United States, Italy and Spain.

Here immunoSEQ multiplex PCR was the method, and the copy in TCRdb shows in-frame clones only, minus some. In the table there are around 78,000 clones, 90% of which are singletons. Sequenced material: peripheral blood. This receptor was obtained from a woman aged 45 to 65 in a cohort sampled during active COVID-19.

The CDR3 nucleotides are TGTGCCAGCAGTCCAATACGGGGGGGGAACACAGATACGCAGTATTTT. This encodes CASSPIRGGNTDTQYF. The chain couples TRBV27 to TRBJ2-3, with 8 nucleotides matching TRBD2. V gave up 5 bases and J gave up 2 bases; unmatched junction bases: 9. The CDR3 is 16 amino acids. Germline V gene data show CDR1 as MNHEY and CDR2 as SMNVEV (reference sequence).